Below are 7 T cell receptor beta chains sequenced from a single sample in a study of Tregs in tolerant kidney transplant recipients. The method was immunoSEQ multiplex PCR; TCRdb's version includes in-frame clones alone and lacks a portion of them. The sample lists just under 65,000 clones; 98% were seen once. The sequencing here drew on Tregs from blood, taken before the transplant. All receptors come from a human donor who received a combined kidney and bone marrow transplant.

The J gene is TRBJ1-2, the V gene TRBV29-1; D may be TRBD1 (6 bases). Trimming pared 4 bases from V and 8 bases from J, leaving 14 bases between. Germline V gene lookup returns CDR1 SQVTM and CDR2 ANQGSEA. This CDR3 spans 12 amino acids. The CDR3 sequence: CSVVGGARGYTF. CDR3 bases: TGCAGCGTTGTTGGGGGGGCGCGGGGCTACACCTTC.

The V gene is TRBV20-1, the J gene TRBJ2-7; D gene uncertain. The CDR3 contains 11 residues. CDR1 DFQATT and CDR2 SNEGSKA come from the germline V gene (reference sequence). Between the trimmed V and J ends, which lost 6 bases and 2 bases, there was a span of 8 bases. CDR3 DNA sequence: TGCAGTGCAGGAGATCCCTACGAGCAGTACTTC. Its translation is CSAGDPYEQYF.

This chain connects TRBV5-6 to TRBJ1-6, with D unclear. The CDR3 is 16 residues long. V lost 2 bases to trimming and J lost 3 bases, with 12 bases between them. Looked up from germline, CDR1 is SGHDT and CDR2 is YYEEEE. The CDR3 region is CASSFYGAYYNSPLHF. For the CDR3, the DNA is TGTGCCAGCAGCTTCTACGGTGCCTACTATAATTCACCCCTCCACTTT.

Here the CDR3 DNA reads TGTGCCAGCAACCTACGGGGGGGGACCCCAAGCTACACCTTC. Translation: CASNLRGGTPSYTF. V and J are TRBV7-9 and TRBJ1-2; TRBD1 might be the D (5 bases). The CDR3 contains 14 residues. The germline V and J ends were trimmed by 7 bases and 9 bases, with 21 bases remaining between them. Per germline, CDR1 SEHNR and CDR2 FQNEAQ (reference sequence).

The chain combines TRBV19 with TRBJ2-1, with a weak D call TRBD2 (5 bases). Germline loops: CDR1 LNHDA, CDR2 SQIVND (reference sequence). This CDR3 is 13 amino acids long. V was shortened by 9 bases and J by 7 bases, with 16 bases between the two germline ends. Here the CDR3 DNA reads TGTGCCAGCGAGCGGACGGCGACAAATGAGCAGTTCTTC. It yields the protein CASERTATNEQFF.

This sequence joins TRBV7-2 and TRBJ1-5; D is unclear. With 5 bases removed from V and 7 bases from J, the gap between germline ends came to 15 bases. CDR1 SGHTA and CDR2 FQGNSA come from the germline V gene. The CDR3 sequence is 14 residues long. This CDR3 reads CASSASGRPQPQHF. The CDR3 bases are TGTGCCAGCAGCGCATCGGGGAGGCCCCAGCCCCAGCATTTT.

The chain has TRBV19 and TRBJ1-1, with D possibly matching TRBD1 (5 bases). V lost 1 base and J lost 6, with 6 bases in between. Germline V CDR1 and CDR2: LNHDA, SQIVND (reference sequence). The CDR3 consists of 12 residues. The CDR3 here is CASSIAGSEAFF. The DNA of the CDR3 is TGTGCCAGTAGTATAGCAGGGTCTGAAGCTTTCTTT.